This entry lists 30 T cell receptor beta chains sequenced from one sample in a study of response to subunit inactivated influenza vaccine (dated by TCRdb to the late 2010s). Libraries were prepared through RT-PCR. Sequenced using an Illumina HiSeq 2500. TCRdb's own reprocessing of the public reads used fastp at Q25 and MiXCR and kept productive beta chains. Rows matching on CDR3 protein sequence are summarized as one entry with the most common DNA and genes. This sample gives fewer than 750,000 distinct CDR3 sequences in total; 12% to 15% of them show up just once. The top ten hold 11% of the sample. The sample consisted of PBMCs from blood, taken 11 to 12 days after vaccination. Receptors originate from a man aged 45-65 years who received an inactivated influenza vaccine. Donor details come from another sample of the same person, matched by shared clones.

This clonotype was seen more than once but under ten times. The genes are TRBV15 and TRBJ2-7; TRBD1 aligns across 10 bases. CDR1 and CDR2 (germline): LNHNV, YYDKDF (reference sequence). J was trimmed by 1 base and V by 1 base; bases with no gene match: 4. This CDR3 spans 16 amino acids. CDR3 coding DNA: TGTGCCACCAGCAGAGCCAAGGGACAGGGGTCCTACGAGCAGTACTTC. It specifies CATSRAKGQGSYEQYF.

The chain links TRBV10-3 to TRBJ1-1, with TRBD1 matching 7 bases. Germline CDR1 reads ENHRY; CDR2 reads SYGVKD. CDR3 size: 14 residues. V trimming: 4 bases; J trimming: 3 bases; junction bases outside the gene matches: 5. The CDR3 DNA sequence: TGTGCCATCAGTGCGCAGGGGGTGGACACTGAAGCTTTCTTT. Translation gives CAISAQGVDTEAFF.

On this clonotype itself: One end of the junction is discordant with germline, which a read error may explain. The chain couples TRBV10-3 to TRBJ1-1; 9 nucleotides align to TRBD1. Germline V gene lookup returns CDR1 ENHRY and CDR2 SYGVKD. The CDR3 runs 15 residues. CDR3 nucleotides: TGTGCCATCAGTGAAAACGGACAGGGGAACGCTGAAGCTTTCTTT. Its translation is CAISENGQGNAEAFF.

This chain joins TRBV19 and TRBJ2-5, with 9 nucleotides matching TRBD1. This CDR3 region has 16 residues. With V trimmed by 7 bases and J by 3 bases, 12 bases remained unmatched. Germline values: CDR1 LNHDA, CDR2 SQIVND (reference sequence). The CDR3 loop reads CASKVTLRDREETQYF. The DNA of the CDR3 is TGTGCCAGTAAGGTAACCCTCCGGGACAGGGAAGAGACCCAGTACTTC.

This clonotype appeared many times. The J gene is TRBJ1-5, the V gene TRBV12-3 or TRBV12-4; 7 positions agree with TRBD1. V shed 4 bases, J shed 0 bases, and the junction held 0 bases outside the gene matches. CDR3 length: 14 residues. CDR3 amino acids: CASSWDSSNQPQHF. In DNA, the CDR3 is TGTGCCAGCAGTTGGGACAGTAGCAATCAGCCCCAGCATTTT.

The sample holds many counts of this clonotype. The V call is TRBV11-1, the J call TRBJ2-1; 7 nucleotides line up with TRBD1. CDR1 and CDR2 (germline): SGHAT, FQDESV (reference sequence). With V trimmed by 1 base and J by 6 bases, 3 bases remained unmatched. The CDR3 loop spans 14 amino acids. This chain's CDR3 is CASSLEGQLNEQFF. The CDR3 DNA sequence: TGTGCCAGCAGCTTAGAGGGACAGCTCAATGAGCAGTTCTTC.

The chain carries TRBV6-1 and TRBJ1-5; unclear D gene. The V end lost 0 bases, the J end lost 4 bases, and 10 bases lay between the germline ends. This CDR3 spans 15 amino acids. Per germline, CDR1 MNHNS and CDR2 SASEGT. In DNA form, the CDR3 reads TGTGCCAGCAGTGAAGCTCAGACTTTGAATCAGCCCCAGCATTTT. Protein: CASSEAQTLNQPQHF.

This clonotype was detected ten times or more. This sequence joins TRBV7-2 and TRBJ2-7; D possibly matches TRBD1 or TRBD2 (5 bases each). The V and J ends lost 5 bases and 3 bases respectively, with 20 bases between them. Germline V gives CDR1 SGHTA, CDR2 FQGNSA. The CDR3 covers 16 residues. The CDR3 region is CASSDQTMGRIYEQYF. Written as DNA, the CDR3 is TGTGCCAGCAGCGACCAAACAATGGGACGGATCTACGAGCAGTACTTC.

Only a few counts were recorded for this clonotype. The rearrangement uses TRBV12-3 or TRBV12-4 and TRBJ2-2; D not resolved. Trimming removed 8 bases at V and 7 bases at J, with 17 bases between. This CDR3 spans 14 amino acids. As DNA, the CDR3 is TGTGCCAGCGGAGCCGGGCCAAGAGGCGGGGAGCTGTTTTTT. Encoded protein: CASGAGPRGGELFF.

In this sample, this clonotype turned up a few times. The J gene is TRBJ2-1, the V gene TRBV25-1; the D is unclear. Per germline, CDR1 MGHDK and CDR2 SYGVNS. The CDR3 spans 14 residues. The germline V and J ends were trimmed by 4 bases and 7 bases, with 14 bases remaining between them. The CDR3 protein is CASSAPGLRNEQFF. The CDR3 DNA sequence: TGTGCCAGCAGTGCTCCGGGCTTAAGGAATGAGCAGTTCTTC.

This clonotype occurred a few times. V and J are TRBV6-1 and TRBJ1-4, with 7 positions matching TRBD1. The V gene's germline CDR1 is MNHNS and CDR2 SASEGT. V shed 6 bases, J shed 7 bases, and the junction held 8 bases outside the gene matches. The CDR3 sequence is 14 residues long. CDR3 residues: CASRRTGRGEKLFF. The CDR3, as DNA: TGTGCCAGCAGGAGGACAGGACGAGGTGAAAAACTGTTTTTT.

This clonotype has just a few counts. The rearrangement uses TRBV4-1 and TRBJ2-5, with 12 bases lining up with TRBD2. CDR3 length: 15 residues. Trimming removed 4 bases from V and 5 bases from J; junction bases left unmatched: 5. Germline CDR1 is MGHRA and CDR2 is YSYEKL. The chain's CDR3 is CASSLLGTSGETQYF. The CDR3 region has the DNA TGCGCCAGCAGCCTACTCGGGACTAGCGGGGAGACCCAGTACTTC.

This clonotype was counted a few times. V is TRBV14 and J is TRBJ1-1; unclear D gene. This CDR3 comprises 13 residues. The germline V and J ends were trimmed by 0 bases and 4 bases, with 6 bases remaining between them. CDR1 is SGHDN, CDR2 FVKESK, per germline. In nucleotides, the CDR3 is TGTGCCAGCAGCCAAGAGGGATTCACTGAAGCTTTCTTT. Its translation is CASSQEGFTEAFF.

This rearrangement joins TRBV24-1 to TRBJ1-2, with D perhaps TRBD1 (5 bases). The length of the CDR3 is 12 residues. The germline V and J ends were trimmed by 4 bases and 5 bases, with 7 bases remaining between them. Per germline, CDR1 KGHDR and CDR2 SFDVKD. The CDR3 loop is CATSETAYGYTF. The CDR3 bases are TGTGCCACCAGTGAGACAGCTTATGGCTACACCTTC.

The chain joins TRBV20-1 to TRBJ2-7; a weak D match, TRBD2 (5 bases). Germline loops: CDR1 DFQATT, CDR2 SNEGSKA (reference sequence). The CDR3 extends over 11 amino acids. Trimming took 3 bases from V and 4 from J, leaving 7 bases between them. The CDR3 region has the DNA TGCAGTGCTAGTCGGGAATACGAGCAGTACTTC. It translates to CSASREYEQYF.

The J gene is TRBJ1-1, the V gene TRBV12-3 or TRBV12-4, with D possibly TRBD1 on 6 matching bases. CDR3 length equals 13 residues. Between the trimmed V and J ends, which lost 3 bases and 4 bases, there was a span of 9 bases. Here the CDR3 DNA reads TGTGCCAGCAGTTTTCAGGGGAGCACTGAAGCTTTCTTT. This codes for CASSFQGSTEAFF.

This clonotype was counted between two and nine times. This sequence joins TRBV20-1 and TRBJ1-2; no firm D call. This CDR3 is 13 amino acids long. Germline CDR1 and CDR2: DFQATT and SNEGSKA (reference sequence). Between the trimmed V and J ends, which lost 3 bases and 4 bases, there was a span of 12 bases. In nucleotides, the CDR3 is TGCAGTGCTAGTCCCAGCCACTTCTATGGCTACACCTTC. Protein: CSASPSHFYGYTF.

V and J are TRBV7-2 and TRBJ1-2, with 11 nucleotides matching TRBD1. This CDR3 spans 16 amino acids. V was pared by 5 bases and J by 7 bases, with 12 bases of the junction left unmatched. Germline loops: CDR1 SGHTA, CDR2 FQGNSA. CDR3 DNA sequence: TGTGCCAGCAGCAGAGAGGGGACAGGGGGTATAGGTGGCTACACCTTC. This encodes CASSREGTGGIGGYTF.

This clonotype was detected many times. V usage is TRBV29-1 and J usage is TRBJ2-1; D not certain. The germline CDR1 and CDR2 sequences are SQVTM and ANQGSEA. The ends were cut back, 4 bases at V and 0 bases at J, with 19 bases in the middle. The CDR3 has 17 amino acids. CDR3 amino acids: CSVVGRTRMSSYNEQFF. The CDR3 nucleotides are TGCAGCGTTGTCGGCAGGACCCGAATGAGCTCCTACAATGAGCAGTTCTTC.

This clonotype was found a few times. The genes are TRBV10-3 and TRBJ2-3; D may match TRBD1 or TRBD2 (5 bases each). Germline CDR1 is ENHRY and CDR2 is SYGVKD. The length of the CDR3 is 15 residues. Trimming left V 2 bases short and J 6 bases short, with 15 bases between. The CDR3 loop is CAISEGGTFRDTQYF. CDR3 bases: TGTGCCATCAGTGAGGGGGGAACATTTAGGGATACGCAGTATTTT.

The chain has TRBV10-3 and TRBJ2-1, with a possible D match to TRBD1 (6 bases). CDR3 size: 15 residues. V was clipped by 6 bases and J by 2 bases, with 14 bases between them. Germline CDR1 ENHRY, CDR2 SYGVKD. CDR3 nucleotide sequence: TGTGCCATCAGGGAACAGGGTAGAGCCTACAATGAGCAGTTCTTC. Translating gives CAIREQGRAYNEQFF.

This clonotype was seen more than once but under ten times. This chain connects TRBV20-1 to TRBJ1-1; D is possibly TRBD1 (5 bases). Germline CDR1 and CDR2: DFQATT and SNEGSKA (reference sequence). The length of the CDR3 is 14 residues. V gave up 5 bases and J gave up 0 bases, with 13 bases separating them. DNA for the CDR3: TGCAGTGCTCGTTCGGGGGTGCTGAACACTGAAGCTTTCTTT. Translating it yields CSARSGVLNTEAFF.

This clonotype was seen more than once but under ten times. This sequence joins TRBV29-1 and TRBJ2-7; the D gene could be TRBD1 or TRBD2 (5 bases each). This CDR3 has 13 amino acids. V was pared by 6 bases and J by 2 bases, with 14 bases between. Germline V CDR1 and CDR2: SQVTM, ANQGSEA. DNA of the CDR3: TGCAGCGTCCTCCGGGACGGGGCCTACGAGCAGTACTTC. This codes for CSVLRDGAYEQYF.

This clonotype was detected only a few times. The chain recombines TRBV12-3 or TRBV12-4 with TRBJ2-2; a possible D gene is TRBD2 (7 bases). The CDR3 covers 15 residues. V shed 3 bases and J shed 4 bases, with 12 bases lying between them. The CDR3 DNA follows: TGTGCCAGCAGTTTTTGGGGGGGCTCCACCGGGGAGCTGTTTTTT. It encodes CASSFWGGSTGELFF.

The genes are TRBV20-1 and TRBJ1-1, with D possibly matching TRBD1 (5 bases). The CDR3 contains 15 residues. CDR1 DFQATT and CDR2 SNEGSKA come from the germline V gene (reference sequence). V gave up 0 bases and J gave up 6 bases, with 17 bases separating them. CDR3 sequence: CSARDWGFSPSEAFF. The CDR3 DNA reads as TGCAGTGCTAGAGATTGGGGCTTCTCCCCGTCTGAAGCTTTCTTT.

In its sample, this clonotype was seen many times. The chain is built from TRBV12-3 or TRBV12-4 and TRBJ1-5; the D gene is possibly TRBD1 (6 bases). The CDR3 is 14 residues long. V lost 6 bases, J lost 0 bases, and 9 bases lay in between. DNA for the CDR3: TGTGCCAGCAGCCAGGGGAATAGCAATCAGCCCCAGCATTTT. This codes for CASSQGNSNQPQHF.

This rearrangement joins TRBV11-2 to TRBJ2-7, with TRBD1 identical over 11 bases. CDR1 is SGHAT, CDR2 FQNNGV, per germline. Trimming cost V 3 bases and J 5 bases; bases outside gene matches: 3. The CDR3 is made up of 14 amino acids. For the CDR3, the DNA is TGTGCCAGCAGCTTGGACAGGGGGCTTAACGAGCAGTACTTC. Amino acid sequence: CASSLDRGLNEQYF.

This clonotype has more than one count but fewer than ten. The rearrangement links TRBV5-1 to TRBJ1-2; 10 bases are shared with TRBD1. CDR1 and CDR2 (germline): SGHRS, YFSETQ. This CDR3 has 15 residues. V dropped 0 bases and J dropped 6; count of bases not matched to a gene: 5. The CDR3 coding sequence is TGCGCCAGCAGCTTGGCTGGACAGGGGGTCCATGGCTACACCTTC. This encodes CASSLAGQGVHGYTF.

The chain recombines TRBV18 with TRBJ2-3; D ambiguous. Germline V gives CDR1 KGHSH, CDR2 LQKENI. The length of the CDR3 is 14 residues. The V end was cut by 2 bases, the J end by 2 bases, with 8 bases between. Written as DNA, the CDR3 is TGTGCCAGCTCACCAGAAACCTACACAGATACGCAGTATTTT. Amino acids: CASSPETYTDTQYF.

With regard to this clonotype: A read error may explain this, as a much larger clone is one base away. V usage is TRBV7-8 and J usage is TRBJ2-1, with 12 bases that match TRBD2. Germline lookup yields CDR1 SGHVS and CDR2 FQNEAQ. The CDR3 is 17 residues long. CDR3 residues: CDSSPRTSGTSYNEQFF. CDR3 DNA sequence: TGTGACAGCAGCCCAAGGACTAGCGGGACCTCCTACAATGAGCAGTTCTTC.